This T cell receptor beta chain was found in a study of T cells in Graves' hyperthyroidism and ophthalmopathy (dated by TCRdb to between 2019 and 2020). Turning to the overall study: Peripheral blood samples were taken at initial diagnosis, before any treatment was given. To identify TCR V-J signatures that set the groups apart, the researchers used a discovery cohort of 90 to 100 patients, made up of some 41 with Graves' ophthalmopathy and 57 with stable Graves' hyperthyroidism. Prospective prediction of ophthalmopathy was tested in an independent validation cohort consisting of 18 to 20 hyperthyroidism patients and about 17 patients who later progressed to ophthalmopathy. The 100 or so discovery patients were divided at random into training and test sets in a 7:3 ratio. In more than five Graves' hyperthyroidism patients, the study also compared T-cell repertoires from thyroid tissue with T-cell repertoires from blood. After sampling, hyperthyroidism patients received methimazole starting at 30 mg daily, and ophthalmopathy patients received high-dose intravenous methylprednisolone. According to the paper, TCR Vbeta CDR3 sequencing was carried out on approximately 140 peripheral blood samples, which came from around 43 ophthalmopathy, approximately 72 hyperthyroidism and approximately 17 progressor patients. Summary of the overall study and its limitations: During validation, the model predicted progression to ophthalmopathy a median of roughly six months ahead of onset, with around 65% sensitivity and 72% to 80% specificity. Most expanded thyroid clonotypes (frequency above 0.001) were also found in blood, which suggests that blood repertoires may mirror thyroid immune responses. A model built on a 13 V-J signature distinguished ophthalmopathy from stable hyperthyroidism, reaching 85% to 90% sensitivity and around 81% specificity in cross-validation and 80%/75% in testing. No statistical method was used to fix the sample size in advance, and group allocation was not hidden from the investigators.

The germline V gene (reference sequence) supplies CDR1 DFQATT and CDR2 SNEGSKA. The junction shows trimming of 0 bases on V and 2 bases on J, plus 11 bases between the germline ends. Including cysteine and phenylalanine, the CDR3 has 15 amino acids. The retained sequence is limited to the CDR3, 45 bases, with the frame set at the first base. This clonotype has only a few counts. Its antigen has not been determined. No much larger clonotype is one base removed from it; base qualities were not supplied. The TCR beta CDR3 regions were amplified from RNA transcripts. A first-round RT-PCR of the TCR CDR3 used the HTBI primer set with the Qiagen OneStep RT-PCR kit. Libraries were constructed in a second round of multiplex PCR, after which size selection and purification were performed. Sequencing of the libraries was done on an Illumina HiSeq2000 using paired-end 100 bp reads. From the authors' description of their analysis: SOAPnuke was used to process the raw data, removing reads that contained adapters or uncalled bases, had a mean Phred below 15, or lacked an exact match to the constant primer or identifier. COPE v1.2.5 was used to merge high-quality paired reads, and clonotypes were defined as unique nucleotide sequences. Clonotypes were aligned to IMGT TRBV, TRBD and TRBJ reference segments using MiTCR v1.1. The analysis included only V-J combinations with a frequency above 0.0001, which together covered more than 98% of the repertoires. A TCS score was defined as the ratio between F50 (clonal expansion) and ExV (chaos), using BLOSUM62-based TCRdist between CDR3 peptides within each V-J. Welch's t-statistics and random forest reduced 500 to 650 V-J features to roughly 13, which were used in a naive Bayes classifier (R e1071). The public reads were reanalyzed by TCRdb: fastp trimming at Q25, MiXCR alignment, in-frame beta chains only. A single entry per CDR3 protein holds the most common genes and DNA from its merged rows. Clone size and V and J calls follow TCRdb, not the original study. The sample table contains about 640,000 distinct CDR3 sequences; only one count was recorded for less than 25% of them. Under 35% of the sample comes from the top ten.

Ophthalmopathy patients had moderately to severely active disease, with a Clinical Activity Score of 3 or more, a NOSPECS grade of 4 or more, and a disease duration of less than 3 months. Patients with uncontrolled infections, other autoimmune diseases, pregnancy or lactation were excluded. Diagnoses relied on clinical symptoms, serum thyroxine and TRAb, thyroid ultrasound and orbital computed tomography. PBMCs were separated from roughly 9.3 ml of fresh peripheral blood using Ficoll-Paque density gradient centrifugation. Total RNA was extracted with Trizol reagent, and quality was checked on an Agilent 2100 Bioanalyzer.

Sequencing was done on a sample of blood. This clonotype was obtained from a man aged 30-40 years with Graves' ophthalmopathy. The receptor chain draws on TRBV20-1 and TRBJ2-1; the best D guess is TRBD2, with 6 bases matching. This receptor carries the CDR3 CSAREMVAAYNEQFF. The nucleotide sequence reads TGCAGTGCTAGAGAAATGGTAGCGGCCTACAATGAGCAGTTCTTC.